The 27 T cell receptor beta chains reported below all come from one sample, sequenced in a study of neoadjuvant nivolumab and ipilimumab in lung cancer. Some clones are missing from TCRdb's copy, which holds only in-frame ones; the method was immunoSEQ multiplex PCR. The table includes roughly 30,000 clones, around 80% detected once. The sequences come from peripheral blood, collected before neoadjuvant nivolumab, alone or with ipilimumab. Every receptor here comes from an adult with non-small cell lung cancer.

V usage is TRBV28 and J usage is TRBJ2-1; 13 nucleotides line up with TRBD2. Germline values: CDR1 MDHEN, CDR2 SYDVKM. Trimming took 8 bases from V and 6 from J; bases not matched to a gene: 7. The length of the CDR3 is 15 residues. CDR3 nucleotide sequence: TGTGCCAGCGGTACAGGGACTAGCGGGGTCAATGAGCAGTTCTTC. Amino acid sequence: CASGTGTSGVNEQFF.

A single count supports this clone. The rearrangement uses TRBV19 and TRBJ2-3; D gene uncertain. The CDR3 consists of 11 residues. Between the trimmed V and J ends, which lost 7 bases and 14 bases, there was a span of 16 bases. CDR1 is LNHDA, CDR2 SQIVND, per germline (reference sequence). The CDR3 reads CASTWGRARYF. The DNA for the CDR3 is TGTGCCAGTACCTGGGGAAGGGCGCGGTATTTT.

The V gene is TRBV19, the J gene TRBJ2-5, with 9 bases identical to TRBD2. J lost 2 bases, V lost 1 base, and 5 bases had no gene match. Germline lookup yields CDR1 LNHDA and CDR2 SQIVND (reference sequence). The CDR3 has 16 amino acids. CDR3 protein: CASSIVAAGGQETQYF. The CDR3 DNA reads as TGTGCCAGTAGTATAGTAGCAGCGGGGGGACAAGAGACCCAGTACTTC.

The chain has TRBV2 and TRBJ1-1, with TRBD1 as a possible D gene (5 bases). V lost 3 bases and J lost 3, with 14 bases in between. The CDR3 totals 15 residues. Germline lookup yields CDR1 SNHLY and CDR2 FYNNEI. In DNA form, the CDR3 reads TGTGCCAGCAGTGAGGGAGGGGTAGGATACACTGAAGCTTTCTTT. It codes for CASSEGGVGYTEAFF.

This chain uses TRBV5-4 with TRBJ1-2, with 7 positions matching TRBD1. Germline CDR1 and CDR2: SGHNT and YYREEE (reference sequence). The trim removed 3 bases at V and 4 bases at J, leaving 9 bases unmatched. CDR3 length equals 15 residues. The CDR3 spells CASSSRGGGGYGYTF. Here the CDR3 DNA reads TGTGCCAGCAGCTCAAGAGGGGGCGGCGGCTATGGCTACACCTTC.

DNA of the CDR3: TGTGCCAGCAGCCCCCGCGGGGGCCTTAGAGATACGCAGTATTTT. This sequence encodes CASSPRGGLRDTQYF. This chain links TRBV7-8 with TRBJ2-3, with D possibly TRBD2 on 7 matching bases. This CDR3 has 15 residues. Germline V gene lookup returns CDR1 SGHVS and CDR2 FQNEAQ. V lost 5 bases to trimming and J lost 5 bases, with 17 bases between them.

The V gene is TRBV6-6, the J gene TRBJ2-7; 11 bases match TRBD2. The V gene end was trimmed by 4 bases and the J gene end by 1 base; junction bases not matched to a gene: 6. Germline V CDR1 and CDR2: MNHNY, SVGAGI (reference sequence). There are 16 residues in the CDR3. This CDR3 is CASSSGLAERSYEQYF. Here the CDR3 DNA reads TGTGCCAGCAGTTCGGGACTAGCGGAGAGATCCTACGAGCAGTACTTC.

The J gene is TRBJ1-2, the V gene TRBV6-1; 7 bases are a match to TRBD1. Germline CDR1 and CDR2: MNHNS and SASEGT. Trimming cost V 3 bases and J 4 bases; bases outside gene matches: 2. The CDR3 sequence is 13 residues long. The CDR3: CASSDRQGYGYTF. For the CDR3, the DNA is TGTGCCAGCAGTGATAGACAGGGCTATGGCTACACCTTC.

The chain couples TRBV11-2 to TRBJ1-1; 8 bases line up with TRBD1. This CDR3 region has 15 residues. After removal of 5 bases from V and 3 bases from J, the junction contained 8 bases not matched to a gene. Germline-derived CDR1 and CDR2 are SGHAT and FQNNGV. Here the CDR3 DNA reads TGTGCCAGCAGCCCCGACAGGGGCTGGGACACTGAAGCTTTCTTT. The encoded protein is CASSPDRGWDTEAFF.

V is TRBV6-6 and J is TRBJ1-2, with D possibly being TRBD1 (6 bases). The V end was cut by 7 bases, the J end by 8 bases, with 20 bases between. There are 14 residues in the CDR3. Looked up from germline, CDR1 is MNHNY and CDR2 is SVGAGI (reference sequence). The CDR3 loop is CASTPAGAGGGYTF. The CDR3 bases are TGTGCCAGCACCCCAGCGGGGGCTGGGGGAGGCTACACCTTC.

About this clone itself: At the DNA level, this CDR3 is encoded by other sequences in the same sample as well. The chain uses TRBV6-5 and TRBJ1-4; 8 bases are a match to TRBD1. The germline gives CDR1 MNHEY, CDR2 SVGAGI. CDR3 length equals 14 residues. After removal of 5 bases from V and 4 bases from J, the junction contained 3 bases not matched to a gene. Here the CDR3 DNA reads TGTGCCAGCAGTCCTGGACAGGGTAATGAAAAACTGTTTTTT. Amino acid sequence: CASSPGQGNEKLFF.

The chain joins TRBV10-3 to TRBJ2-7; D is unclear. This CDR3 region has 11 residues. Germline V gene lookup returns CDR1 ENHRY and CDR2 SYGVKD. V lost 4 bases and J lost 4, with 5 bases in between. The CDR3 spells CAISAEYEQYF. DNA of the CDR3: TGTGCCATCAGTGCGGAATACGAGCAGTACTTC.

V usage is TRBV5-4 and J usage is TRBJ2-2; D is possibly TRBD2 (6 bases). Trimming took off 0 bases at V and 3 bases at J, with 12 bases between the two ends. CDR1 is SGHNT and CDR2 is YYREEE in the germline V gene (reference sequence). The CDR3 consists of 16 residues. CDR3 bases: TGTGCCAGCAGCTTGGCCGGGAAGCGGGACACCGGGGAGCTGTTTTTT. It codes for CASSLAGKRDTGELFF.

The gene calls are TRBV5-1 and TRBJ2-5; D gene uncertain. The CDR3 runs to 14 residues. Trimming took off 4 bases at V and 7 bases at J, with 17 bases between the two ends. The germline V gene has CDR1 SGHRS and CDR2 YFSETQ. The CDR3 nucleotides read TGCGCCAGCAGCCTGGACCTTAACTGGGGGACCCAGTACTTC. It yields the protein CASSLDLNWGTQYF.

The rearrangement uses TRBV7-9 and TRBJ2-7; tentatively, D is TRBD1 (6 bases). Deletions cut 5 bases from V and 7 bases from J, with 18 bases between. The length of the CDR3 is 14 residues. Germline V CDR1 and CDR2: SEHNR, FQNEAQ (reference sequence). For the CDR3, the DNA is TGTGCCAGCAGCATGACAGGTTCTGGGCAAGAGCAGTACTTC. This gives the protein CASSMTGSGQEQYF.

This clone was picked up a small number of times. The genes are TRBV19 and TRBJ2-1, with 7 bases identical to TRBD1. The CDR3 extends over 24 amino acids. Germline values: CDR1 LNHDA, CDR2 SQIVND (reference sequence). Germline trimming cut 3 bases from V and 0 bases from J; bases unmatched to any gene: 29. In DNA form, the CDR3 reads TGTGCCAGTAGTATCCGGCCCCTCATGCCCAAGGGGGCCCCTCATGCCGGCTCCTACAATGAGCAGTTCTTC. Protein product: CASSIRPLMPKGAPHAGSYNEQFF.

V gene TRBV5-8 combines with J gene TRBJ1-1; D is unresolved. V was trimmed by 1 base and J by 6 bases, leaving 10 bases between them. Looked up from germline, CDR1 is SGHTS and CDR2 is YDEGEE. This CDR3 has 13 amino acids. Written as DNA, the CDR3 is TGTGCCAGCAGCTTGATAAGGCGGTCTGAAGCTTTCTTT. Translation: CASSLIRRSEAFF.

The rearrangement uses TRBV5-5 and TRBJ2-1; D is uncertain. The CDR3 has 13 residues. Germline lookup yields CDR1 SGHKS and CDR2 YYEKEE (reference sequence). V was pared by 6 bases and J by 4 bases, with 11 bases between. CDR3: CASTLGYYNEQFF. The CDR3 DNA reads TGTGCCAGCACCCTGGGGTATTACAATGAGCAGTTCTTC.

J is TRBJ1-1 and V is TRBV28; no reliable D call. There are 12 residues in the CDR3. V was clipped by 8 bases and J by 11 bases, with 18 bases between them. Germline CDR1 and CDR2: MDHEN and SYDVKM. The CDR3 DNA reads TGTGCCAGCTGCCCAGGAGGGCTGGGGGCTTTCTTT. Amino acid sequence: CASCPGGLGAFF.

About this clone: Other DNA variants within this sample encode the same CDR3. The gene calls are TRBV9 and TRBJ2-5; 7 nucleotides match TRBD2. Germline lookup yields CDR1 SGDLS and CDR2 YYNGEE. With V trimmed by 0 bases and J by 3 bases, 2 bases remained unmatched. The length of the CDR3 is 14 residues. In nucleotides, the CDR3 is TGTGCCAGCAGCGTAGGTCTAGCGGAAGAGACCCAGTACTTC. Residues: CASSVGLAEETQYF.

V and J are TRBV9 and TRBJ2-2, with D possibly being TRBD2 (5 bases). Germline V gene sequence: CDR1 SGDLS, CDR2 YYNGEE. Trimming stripped 3 bases from V and 5 bases from J, with 11 bases between. The CDR3 has 14 residues. DNA of the CDR3: TGTGCCAGCAGCGGGACTCCCCAGACCGGGGAGCTGTTTTTT. Amino acids: CASSGTPQTGELFF.

The CDR3 loop is CASSLTPTLNTEAFF. In nucleotides, the CDR3 is TGTGCCAGCAGCTTAACCCCGACACTGAACACTGAAGCTTTCTTT. The V and J genes are TRBV7-9 and TRBJ1-1; the D is unclear. V shed 2 bases and J shed 0 bases, with 10 bases lying between them. The CDR3 is 15 residues long. The germline V gene encodes CDR1 SEHNR and CDR2 FQNEAQ (reference sequence).

The CDR3 DNA reads TGTGCCAGCAGCTTTTCGGACAGTCCCACAGATACGCAGTATTTT. Translation gives CASSFSDSPTDTQYF. The rearrangement uses TRBV7-2 and TRBJ2-3; D is possibly TRBD1 (6 bases). Germline values: CDR1 SGHTA, CDR2 FQGNSA. Trimming shortened V by 3 bases and J by 2 bases, and 12 bases separated the two germline ends. CDR3 length equals 15 residues.

This rearrangement joins TRBV5-4 to TRBJ1-2; D might be TRBD1 (5 bases). CDR1 is SGHNT and CDR2 is YYREEE in the germline V gene (reference sequence). V shed 6 bases and J shed 4 bases, with 19 bases lying between them. The CDR3 consists of 15 residues. The DNA of the CDR3 is TGTGCCAGCAACCGAGGGGAGGGAGTGGGCTATGGCTACACCTTC. It codes for CASNRGEGVGYGYTF. Looking up the rest from reference TRBV5-4 and TRBJ1-2 gives the full variable domain: ETGVTQSPTHLIKTRGQQVTLRCSSQSGHNTVSWYQQALGQGPQFIFQYYREEENGRGNFPPRFSGLQFPNYSSELNVNALELDDSALYLCASNRGEGVGYGYTFGSGTRLTVV.

This chain joins TRBV29-1 and TRBJ1-1; D remains ambiguous. The CDR3 has 12 residues. CDR1 is SQVTM, CDR2 ANQGSEA, per germline. V lost 4 bases and J lost 4, with 10 bases in between. The CDR3 protein is CSVVGGITEAFF. The DNA for the CDR3 is TGCAGCGTTGTAGGAGGGATCACTGAAGCTTTCTTT.

This clone was observed a few times. CDR3 nucleotides: TGTGCCAGCAGCTCCCTAGGACAGGGCCACTATGGCTACACCTTC. It encodes CASSSLGQGHYGYTF. The chain recombines TRBV11-2 with TRBJ1-2, with 8 bases matching TRBD1. CDR3 length: 15 residues. V shed 4 bases, J shed 3 bases, and the junction held 7 bases outside the gene matches. CDR1 and CDR2 from the germline V gene are SGHAT and FQNNGV.

J is TRBJ2-3 and V is TRBV15; tentatively, D is TRBD1 (6 bases). The CDR3 loop spans 16 amino acids. The germline V gene encodes CDR1 LNHNV and CDR2 YYDKDF (reference sequence). The germline V and J ends were trimmed by 4 bases and 2 bases, with 16 bases remaining between them. Written as DNA, the CDR3 is TGTGCCACCAGCACGGATCTGGACAGTTACACAGATACGCAGTATTTT. This sequence encodes CATSTDLDSYTDTQYF.